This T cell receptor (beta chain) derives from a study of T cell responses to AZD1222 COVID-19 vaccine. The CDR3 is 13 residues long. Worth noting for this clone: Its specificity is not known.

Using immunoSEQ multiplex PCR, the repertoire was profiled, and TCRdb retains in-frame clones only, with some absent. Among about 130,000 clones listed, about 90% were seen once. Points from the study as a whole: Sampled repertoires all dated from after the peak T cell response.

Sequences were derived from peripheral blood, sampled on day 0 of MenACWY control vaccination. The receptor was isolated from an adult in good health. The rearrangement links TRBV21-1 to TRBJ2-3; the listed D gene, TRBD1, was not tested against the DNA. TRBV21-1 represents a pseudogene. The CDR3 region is CASSATVGDTQYF. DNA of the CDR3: TGTGCCAGCAGCGCTACAGTGGGAGATACGCAGTATTTT.